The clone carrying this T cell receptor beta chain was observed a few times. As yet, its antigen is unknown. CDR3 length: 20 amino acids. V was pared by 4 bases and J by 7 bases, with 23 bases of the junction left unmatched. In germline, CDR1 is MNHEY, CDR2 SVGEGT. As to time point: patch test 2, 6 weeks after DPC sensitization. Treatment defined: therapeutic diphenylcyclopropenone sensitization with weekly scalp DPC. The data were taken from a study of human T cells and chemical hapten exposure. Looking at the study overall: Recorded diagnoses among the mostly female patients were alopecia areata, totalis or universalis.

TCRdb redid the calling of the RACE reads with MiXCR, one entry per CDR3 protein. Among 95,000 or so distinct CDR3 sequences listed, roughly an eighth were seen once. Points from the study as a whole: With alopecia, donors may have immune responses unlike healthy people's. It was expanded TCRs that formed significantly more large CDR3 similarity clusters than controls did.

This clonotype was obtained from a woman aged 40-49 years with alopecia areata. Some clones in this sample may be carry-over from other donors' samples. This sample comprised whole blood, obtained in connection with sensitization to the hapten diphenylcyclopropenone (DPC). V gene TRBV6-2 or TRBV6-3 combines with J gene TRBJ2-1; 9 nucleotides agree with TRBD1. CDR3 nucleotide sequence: TGTGCCAGCAGTTCCCGACAAGAAAGGACAGGGGTGGTTTTAAGGAATGAGCAGTTCTTC. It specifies CASSSRQERTGVVLRNEQFF.